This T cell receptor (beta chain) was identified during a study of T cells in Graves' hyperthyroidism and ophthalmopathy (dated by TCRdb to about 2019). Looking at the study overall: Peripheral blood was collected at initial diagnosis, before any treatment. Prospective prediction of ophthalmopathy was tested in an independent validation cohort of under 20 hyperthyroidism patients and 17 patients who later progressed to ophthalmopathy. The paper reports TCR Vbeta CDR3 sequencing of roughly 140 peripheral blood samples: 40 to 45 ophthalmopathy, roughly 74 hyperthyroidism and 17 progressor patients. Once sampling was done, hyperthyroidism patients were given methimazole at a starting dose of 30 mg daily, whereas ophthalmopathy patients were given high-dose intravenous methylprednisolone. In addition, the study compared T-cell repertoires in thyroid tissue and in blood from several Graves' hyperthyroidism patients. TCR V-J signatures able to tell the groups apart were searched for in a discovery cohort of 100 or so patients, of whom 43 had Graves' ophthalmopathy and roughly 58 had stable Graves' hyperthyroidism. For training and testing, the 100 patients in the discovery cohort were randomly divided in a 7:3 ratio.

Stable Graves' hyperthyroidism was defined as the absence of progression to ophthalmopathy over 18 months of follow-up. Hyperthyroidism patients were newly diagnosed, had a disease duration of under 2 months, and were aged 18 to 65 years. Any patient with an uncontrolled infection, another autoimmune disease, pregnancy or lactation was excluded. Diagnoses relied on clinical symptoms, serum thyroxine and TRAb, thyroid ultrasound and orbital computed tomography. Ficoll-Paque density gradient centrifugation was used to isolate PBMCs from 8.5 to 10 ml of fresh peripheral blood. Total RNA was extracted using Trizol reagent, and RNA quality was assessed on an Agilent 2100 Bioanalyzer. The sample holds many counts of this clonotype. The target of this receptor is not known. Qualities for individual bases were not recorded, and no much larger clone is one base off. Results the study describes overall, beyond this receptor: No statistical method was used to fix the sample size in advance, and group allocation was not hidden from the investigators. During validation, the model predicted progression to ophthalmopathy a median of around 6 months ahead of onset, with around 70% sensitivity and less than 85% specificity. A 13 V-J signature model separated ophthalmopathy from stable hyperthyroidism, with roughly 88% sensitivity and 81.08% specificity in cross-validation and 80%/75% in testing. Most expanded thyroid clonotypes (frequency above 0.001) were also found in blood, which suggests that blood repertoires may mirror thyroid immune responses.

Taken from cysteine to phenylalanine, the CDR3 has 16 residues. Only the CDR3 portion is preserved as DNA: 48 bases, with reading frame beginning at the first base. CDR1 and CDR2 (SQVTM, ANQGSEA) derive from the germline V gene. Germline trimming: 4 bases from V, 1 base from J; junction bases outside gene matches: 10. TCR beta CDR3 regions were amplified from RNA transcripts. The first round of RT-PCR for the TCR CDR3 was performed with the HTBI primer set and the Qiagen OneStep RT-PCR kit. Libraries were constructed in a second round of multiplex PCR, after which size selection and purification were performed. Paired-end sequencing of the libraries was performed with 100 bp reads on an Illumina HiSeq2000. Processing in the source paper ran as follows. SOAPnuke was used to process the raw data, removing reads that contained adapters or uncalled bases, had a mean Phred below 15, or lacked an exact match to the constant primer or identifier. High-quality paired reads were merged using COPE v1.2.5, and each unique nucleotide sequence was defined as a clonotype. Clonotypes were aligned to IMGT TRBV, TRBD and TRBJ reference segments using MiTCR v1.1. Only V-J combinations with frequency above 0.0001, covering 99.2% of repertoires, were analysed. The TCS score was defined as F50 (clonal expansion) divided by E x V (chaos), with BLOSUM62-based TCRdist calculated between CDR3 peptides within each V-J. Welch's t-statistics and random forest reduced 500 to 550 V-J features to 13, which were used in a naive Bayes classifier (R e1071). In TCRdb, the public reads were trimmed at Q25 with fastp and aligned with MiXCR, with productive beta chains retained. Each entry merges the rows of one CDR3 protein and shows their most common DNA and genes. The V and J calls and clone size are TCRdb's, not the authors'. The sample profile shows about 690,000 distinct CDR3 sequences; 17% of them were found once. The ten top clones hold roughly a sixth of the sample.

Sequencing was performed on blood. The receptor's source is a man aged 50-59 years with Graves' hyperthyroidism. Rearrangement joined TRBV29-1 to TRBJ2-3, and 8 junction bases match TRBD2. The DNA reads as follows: TGCAGCGTTGCGGATGATAGCGGGATGGGCACAGATACGCAGTATTTT. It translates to CSVADDSGMGTDTQYF.